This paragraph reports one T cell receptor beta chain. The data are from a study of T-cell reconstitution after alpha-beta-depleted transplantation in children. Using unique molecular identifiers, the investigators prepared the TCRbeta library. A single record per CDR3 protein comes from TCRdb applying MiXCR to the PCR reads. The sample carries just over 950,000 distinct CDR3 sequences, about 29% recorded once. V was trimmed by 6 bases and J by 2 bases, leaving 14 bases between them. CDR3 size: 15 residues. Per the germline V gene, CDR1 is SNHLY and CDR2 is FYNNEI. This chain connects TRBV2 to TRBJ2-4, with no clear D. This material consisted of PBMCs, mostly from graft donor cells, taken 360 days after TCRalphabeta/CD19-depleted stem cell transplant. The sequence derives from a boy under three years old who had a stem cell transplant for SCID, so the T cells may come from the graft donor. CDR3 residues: CASSRDWETKNIQYF. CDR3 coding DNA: TGTGCCAGCAGCCGAGACTGGGAAACCAAAAACATTCAGTACTTC.